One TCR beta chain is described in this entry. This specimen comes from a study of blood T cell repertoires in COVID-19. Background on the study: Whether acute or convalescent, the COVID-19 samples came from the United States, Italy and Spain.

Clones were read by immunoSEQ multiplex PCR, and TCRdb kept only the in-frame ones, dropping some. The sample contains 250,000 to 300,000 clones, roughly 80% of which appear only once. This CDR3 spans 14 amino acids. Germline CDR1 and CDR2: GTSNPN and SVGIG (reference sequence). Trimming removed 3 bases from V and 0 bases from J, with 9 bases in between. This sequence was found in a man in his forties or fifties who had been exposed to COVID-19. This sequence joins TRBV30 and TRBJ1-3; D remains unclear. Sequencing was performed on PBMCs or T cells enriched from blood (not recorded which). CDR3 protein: CAWRADTSGNTIYF. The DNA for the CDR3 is TGTGCCTGGAGGGCCGACACCTCTGGAAACACCATATATTTT.